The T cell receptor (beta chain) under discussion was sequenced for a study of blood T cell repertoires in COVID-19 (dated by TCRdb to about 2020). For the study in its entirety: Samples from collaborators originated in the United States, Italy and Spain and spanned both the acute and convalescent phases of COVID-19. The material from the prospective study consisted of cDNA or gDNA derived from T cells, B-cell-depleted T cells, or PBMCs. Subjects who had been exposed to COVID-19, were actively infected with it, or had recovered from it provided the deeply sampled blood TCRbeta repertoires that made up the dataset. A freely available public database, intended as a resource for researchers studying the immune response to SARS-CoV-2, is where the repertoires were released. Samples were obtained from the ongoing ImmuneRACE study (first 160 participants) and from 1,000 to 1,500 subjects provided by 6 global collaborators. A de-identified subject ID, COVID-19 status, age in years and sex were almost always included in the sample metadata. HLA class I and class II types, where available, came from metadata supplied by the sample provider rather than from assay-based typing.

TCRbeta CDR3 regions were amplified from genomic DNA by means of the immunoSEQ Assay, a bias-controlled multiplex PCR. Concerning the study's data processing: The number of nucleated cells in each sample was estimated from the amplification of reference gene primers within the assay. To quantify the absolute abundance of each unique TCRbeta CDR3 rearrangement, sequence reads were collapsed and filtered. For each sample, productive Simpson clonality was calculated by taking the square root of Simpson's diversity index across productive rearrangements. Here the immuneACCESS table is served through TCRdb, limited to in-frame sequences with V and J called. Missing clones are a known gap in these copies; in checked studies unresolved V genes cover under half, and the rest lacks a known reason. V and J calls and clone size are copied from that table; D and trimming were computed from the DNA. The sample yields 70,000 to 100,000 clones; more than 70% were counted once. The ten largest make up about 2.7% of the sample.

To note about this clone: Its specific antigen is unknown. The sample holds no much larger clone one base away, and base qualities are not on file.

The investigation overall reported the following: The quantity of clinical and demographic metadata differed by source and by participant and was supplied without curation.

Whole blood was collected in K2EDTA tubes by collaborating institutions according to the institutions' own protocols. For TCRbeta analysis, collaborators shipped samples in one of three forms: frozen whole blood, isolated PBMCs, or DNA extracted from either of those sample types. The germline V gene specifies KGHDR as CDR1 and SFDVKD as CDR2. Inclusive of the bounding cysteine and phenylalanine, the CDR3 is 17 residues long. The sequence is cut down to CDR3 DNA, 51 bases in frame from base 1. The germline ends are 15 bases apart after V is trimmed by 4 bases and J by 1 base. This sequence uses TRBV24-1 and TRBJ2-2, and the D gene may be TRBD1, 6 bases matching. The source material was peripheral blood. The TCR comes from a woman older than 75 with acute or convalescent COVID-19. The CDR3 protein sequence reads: CATSDPPGQKNTGELFF. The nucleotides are TGTGCCACCAGTGACCCACCTGGACAGAAGAACACCGGGGAGCTGTTTTTT.